The 26 T cell receptor beta chains below were found in one sample sequenced in a study of beta chain features in type 1 diabetes. Points from the study as a whole: Moderately but significantly shorter TCRB CDR3s were found in Type 1 diabetes patients in all four CD4+ subsets.

These TCRs are of unknown antigen specificity. Reverse transcription of all isolated RNA meant that expressed TCRB transcripts were sequenced. Produced via immunoSEQ multiplex PCR; TCRdb's table is partial and in-frame only. The table lists roughly 180,000 clones, approximately 8% of them singletons. The specimen was central memory CD4+ T cells from blood. Every receptor here comes from a man between 18 and 35 years old with type 1 diabetes.

This clone was recorded many times. The genes are TRBV28 and TRBJ2-3; D is unresolved. This CDR3 comprises 11 residues. Trimming left V 8 bases short and J 2 bases short, with 5 bases between. CDR1 is MDHEN and CDR2 is SYDVKM in the germline V gene. In DNA, the CDR3 is TGTGCCAGCCGTATCACAGATACGCAGTATTTT. Translation gives CASRITDTQYF. The full variable domain, completed using reference TRBV28 and TRBJ2-3, is DVKVTQSSRYLVKRTGEKVFLECVQDMDHENMFWYRQDPGLGLRLIYFSYDVKMKEKGDIPEGYSVSREKKERFSLILESASTNQTSMYLCASRITDTQYFGPGTRLTVL.

This clone was counted only a few times. The J gene is TRBJ1-1, the V gene TRBV7-2; tentative D call: TRBD1 (5 bases). Trimming took off 1 base at V and 5 bases at J, with 14 bases between the two ends. The CDR3 runs 15 residues. Per the germline V gene, CDR1 is SGHTA and CDR2 is FQGNSA. The CDR3 region has the DNA TGTGCCAGCAGCTTAGAAGGGGCGGGAGTGACTGAAGCTTTCTTT. Its translation is CASSLEGAGVTEAFF.

Only a few counts were recorded for this clone. The rearrangement links TRBV6-5 to TRBJ1-2, with 8 bases fitting TRBD1. The CDR3 consists of 12 residues. In germline, CDR1 is MNHEY, CDR2 SVGAGI. The ends lost 5 bases at V and 9 bases at J; junction bases unmatched: 5. In DNA, the CDR3 is TGTGCCAGCAGTACGGACAGGGCAAGCTACACCTTC. Protein product: CASSTDRASYTF.

This clone has a handful of counts. The CDR3: CASSQSPRSGGTDTQYF. DNA of the CDR3: TGTGCCAGCAGCCAATCTCCCCGAAGCGGGGGAACAGATACGCAGTATTTT. The rearrangement links TRBV28 to TRBJ2-3; 8 bases fit TRBD2. This CDR3 has 17 amino acids. CDR1 and CDR2 from the germline V gene are MDHEN and SYDVKM. The trim removed 6 bases at V and 3 bases at J, leaving 14 bases unmatched. The variable domain in full, completed from reference TRBV28 and TRBJ2-3, reads DVKVTQSSRYLVKRTGEKVFLECVQDMDHENMFWYRQDPGLGLRLIYFSYDVKMKEKGDIPEGYSVSREKKERFSLILESASTNQTSMYLCASSQSPRSGGTDTQYFGPGTRLTVL.

This clone was observed a handful of times. The chain carries TRBV5-1 and TRBJ2-1; 7 bases map to TRBD1. The CDR3 covers 14 residues. J was trimmed by 8 bases and V by 7 bases; bases with no gene match: 12. The V gene's germline CDR1 is SGHRS and CDR2 YFSETQ. CDR3 in DNA: TGCGCCAGCGGGATGACAGGGCCTTGGGATGAGCAGTTCTTC. Amino acids: CASGMTGPWDEQFF.

This clone has a count of ten or more. The J gene is TRBJ2-3, the V gene TRBV23-1; D is possibly TRBD1 (5 bases). TRBV23-1 falls under the ORF class, with uncertain function. The V end lost 0 bases, the J end lost 8 bases, and 18 bases lay between the germline ends. The CDR3 runs 16 residues. CDR3 in DNA: TGCGCCAGCAGTCAATCGATTGGTTTAGGGGTTGGTACGCAGTATTTT. Its translation: CASSQSIGLGVGTQYF.

This clone was seen more than once but under ten times. Other DNA variants within this sample encode the same CDR3. The genes are TRBV5-1 and TRBJ2-7, with 8 bases that match TRBD2. CDR1 is SGHRS and CDR2 is YFSETQ in the germline V gene. The CDR3 consists of 14 residues. Trimming took 0 bases from V and 4 from J; bases not matched to a gene: 3. The CDR3 DNA reads as TGCGCCAGCAGCTTGGGCAGCGGGAGTTACGAGCAGTACTTC. Residues: CASSLGSGSYEQYF.

The chain joins TRBV13 to TRBJ2-5; 7 bases agree with TRBD2. Germline V gene sequence: CDR1 PRHDT, CDR2 FYEKMQ (reference sequence). With 5 bases clipped from V and 7 bases from J, the junction kept 10 bases outside the gene matches. This CDR3 is 14 amino acids long. The CDR3 sequence: CASSRRLAVSTQYF. The CDR3 DNA reads TGTGCCAGCAGCCGGCGACTAGCTGTGTCGACCCAGTACTTC.

The genes are TRBV19 and TRBJ2-5, with D possibly matching TRBD1 (6 bases). The CDR3 spans 14 residues. Germline CDR1 is LNHDA and CDR2 is SQIVND (reference sequence). Trimming left V 4 bases short and J 1 base short, with 10 bases between. CDR3: CASSTQGIQETQYF. CDR3 DNA: TGTGCCAGTAGTACACAGGGTATCCAAGAGACCCAGTACTTC.

This clone has a handful of counts. The chain uses TRBV15 and TRBJ2-7, with a possible D match to TRBD1 (6 bases). The CDR3 is made up of 14 amino acids. V lost 6 bases and J 6 bases, leaving 18 bases between the germline ends. Per germline, CDR1 LNHNV and CDR2 YYDKDF (reference sequence). The CDR3 DNA is TGTGCCACCAGTGGGACAAGCTCCCCTCTCGAGCAGTACTTC. This encodes CATSGTSSPLEQYF.

V usage is TRBV10-1 and J usage is TRBJ2-7; 10 nucleotides match TRBD1. V gave up 5 bases and J gave up 6 bases; unmatched junction bases: 7. Looked up from germline, CDR1 is WNHNN and CDR2 is SYGVQD (reference sequence). CDR3 size: 14 residues. The CDR3 sequence is CASSSGTGDREQYF. The CDR3 nucleotides read TGCGCCAGCAGTTCCGGGACAGGGGATCGCGAGCAGTACTTC.

The sample holds a few counts of this clone. The CDR3 reads CASSLSGTYEQYF. In nucleotides, the CDR3 is TGTGCCAGCAGCTTGAGCGGGACCTACGAGCAGTACTTC. The rearrangement uses TRBV7-2 and TRBJ2-7; 7 positions match TRBD2. Germline CDR1 is SGHTA and CDR2 is FQGNSA. V lost 3 bases to trimming and J lost 2 bases; unmatched junction nucleotides: 1. The CDR3 is 13 amino acids.

The chain links TRBV30 to TRBJ2-2; D is possibly TRBD1 (6 bases). The CDR3 has 15 amino acids. V lost 8 bases, J lost 4 bases, and 20 bases lay in between. The germline V gene encodes CDR1 GTSNPN and CDR2 SVGIG (reference sequence). CDR3 in amino acids: CAQTKGQSPTGELFF. CDR3 DNA: TGTGCCCAGACTAAGGGACAAAGCCCCACCGGGGAGCTGTTTTTT.

This clone was detected a few times. The chain uses TRBV18 and TRBJ1-6; D uncertain. The CDR3 is made up of 13 amino acids. Germline CDR1 KGHSH, CDR2 LQKENI. V dropped 3 bases and J dropped 13 bases, with 13 bases sitting between them. CDR3 DNA sequence: TGTGCCAGCTCACCTAGCCCAGCTTTCCCCCTCCACTTT. Its protein product is CASSPSPAFPLHF.

This clone occurred a few times. The V gene is TRBV7-2, the J gene TRBJ2-7, with D possibly TRBD2 on 7 matching bases. This CDR3 spans 15 amino acids. Germline CDR1 and CDR2: SGHTA and FQGNSA. V was clipped by 1 base and J by 7 bases, with 17 bases between them. Here the CDR3 reads CASSLDGGLPREQYF. Written as DNA, the CDR3 is TGTGCCAGCAGCTTAGACGGGGGGCTCCCTAGGGAGCAGTACTTC.

The chain recombines TRBV6-4 with TRBJ2-7, with D possibly TRBD2 on 6 matching bases. CDR3 length: 13 residues. Germline V gives CDR1 MRHNA, CDR2 SNTAGT. Trimming took off 11 bases at V and 5 bases at J, with 19 bases between the two ends. Here the CDR3 reads CASSRELRDEQYF. As DNA, the CDR3 is TGTGCCTCGAGCCGGGAGTTACGGGACGAGCAGTACTTC.

This clone was seen more than once but under ten times. The V and J genes are TRBV18 and TRBJ2-3; 9 nucleotides align to TRBD1. The germline V gene encodes CDR1 KGHSH and CDR2 LQKENI. V gave up 0 bases and J gave up 4 bases; unmatched junction bases: 2. The CDR3 is made up of 15 amino acids. The CDR3 DNA reads as TGTGCCAGCTCACCACCGGGACAGGGATCAGATACGCAGTATTTT. It is translated as CASSPPGQGSDTQYF. The full variable domain, rest sourced from reference TRBV18 and TRBJ2-3, is NAGVMQNPRHLVRRRGQEARLRCSPMKGHSHVYWYRQLPEEGLKFMVYLQKENIIDESGMPKERFSAEFPKEGPSILRIQQVVRGDSAAYFCASSPPGQGSDTQYFGPGTRLTVL.

This clone turned up a few times. The J gene is TRBJ2-5, the V gene TRBV2; 7 nucleotides align to TRBD1. V lost 4 bases and J lost 7; bases outside the gene matches: 9. The CDR3 totals 14 residues. Germline CDR1 and CDR2: SNHLY and FYNNEI. The CDR3 nucleotides read TGTGCCAGCAGTGTTGAAGGGGGCGCTGGGACCCAGTACTTC. It specifies CASSVEGGAGTQYF.

The gene calls are TRBV7-9 and TRBJ1-1; D ambiguous. CDR3 length: 15 residues. V lost 4 bases and J lost 2, with 14 bases in between. The germline V gene encodes CDR1 SEHNR and CDR2 FQNEAQ (reference sequence). CDR3 DNA sequence: TGTGCCAGCAGCTCTAGGGAGGGTTCTAACACTGAAGCTTTCTTT. Protein: CASSSREGSNTEAFF.

This clone was recorded a few times. The chain recombines TRBV19 with TRBJ2-3; possibly TRBD1 for D (6 bases). V lost 6 bases to trimming and J lost 3 bases, with 19 bases between them. The CDR3 loop spans 16 amino acids. Germline V gives CDR1 LNHDA, CDR2 SQIVND (reference sequence). DNA for the CDR3: TGTGCCAGTAGCCTCCGGGACACCCAGGGGACAGATACGCAGTATTTT. Translated, it gives CASSLRDTQGTDTQYF.

The rearrangement joins TRBV9 to TRBJ2-5, with TRBD1 matching 8 bases. V lost 3 bases, J lost 4 bases, and 8 bases stayed unmatched. CDR1 is SGDLS and CDR2 is YYNGEE in the germline V gene. The CDR3 consists of 15 residues. CDR3 sequence: CASSATGALGETQYF. The CDR3 DNA reads as TGTGCCAGCAGCGCGACAGGGGCTTTAGGAGAGACCCAGTACTTC.

This clone has a handful of counts. The genes are TRBV7-2 and TRBJ2-7; the match to TRBD1 covers 7 bases. CDR3 size: 14 residues. V trimming: 5 bases; J trimming: 2 bases; junction bases outside the gene matches: 6. The germline gives CDR1 SGHTA, CDR2 FQGNSA. For the CDR3, the DNA is TGTGCCAGCAGCAAGACAGGGAACCCCTACGAGCAGTACTTC. This encodes CASSKTGNPYEQYF.

This clone has just a few counts. V gene TRBV28 combines with J gene TRBJ1-2; 7 bases agree with TRBD1. After removal of 10 bases from V and 4 bases from J, the junction contained 9 bases not matched to a gene. The CDR3 consists of 13 residues. Germline lookup yields CDR1 MDHEN and CDR2 SYDVKM. CDR3 sequence reads: CATQDRYLYGYTF. As DNA, the CDR3 is TGTGCCACCCAGGACAGGTACCTCTATGGCTACACCTTC.

The J gene is TRBJ1-2, the V gene TRBV5-1; tentative D call: TRBD1 (5 bases). This CDR3 is 15 amino acids long. Trimming removed 0 bases from V and 4 bases from J, with 13 bases in between. Germline V CDR1 and CDR2: SGHRS, YFSETQ. This chain's CDR3 is CASSLDGGEVYGYTF. The CDR3 region has the DNA TGCGCCAGCAGCTTGGATGGAGGGGAGGTCTATGGCTACACCTTC.

The gene calls are TRBV7-9 and TRBJ1-4; TRBD1 might be the D (6 bases). The CDR3 has 14 residues. CDR1 is SEHNR, CDR2 FQNEAQ, per germline (reference sequence). Trimming stripped 0 bases from V and 8 bases from J, with 10 bases between. CDR3 region: CASSLAPGAEKLFF. CDR3 nucleotide sequence: TGTGCCAGCAGCTTAGCCCCAGGGGCCGAAAAACTGTTTTTT.

The V gene is TRBV5-1, the J gene TRBJ1-4; the D gene is possibly TRBD1 (5 bases). Germline V CDR1 and CDR2: SGHRS, YFSETQ. Trimming took 4 bases from V and 8 from J, leaving 21 bases between them. CDR3 length equals 16 residues. The CDR3 nucleotides read TGCGCCAGCAGCCGACGAACTGGGGGACTGAGAGAAAAACTGTTTTTT. It translates to CASSRRTGGLREKLFF.